The rows below give T cell receptor beta chains drawn from one sample of a study of STAT3 mutations in large granular lymphocyte leukemia. Assay used: immunoSEQ multiplex PCR; TCRdb lists only in-frame clones, some missing. The repertoire consists of about 1,600 clones, with roughly 86% occurring once and the leading ten covering about 16%. Material: peripheral blood mononuclear cells. These receptors were taken from a middle-aged woman with T-cell large granular lymphocyte leukemia. Some clones in this sample may be carry-over from other donors' samples. Each CDR3 is given with its conserved first and last residue. D genes are given only for firm matches. For some rows the clone size is stated as once, few or many, or as a class when expanded; others skip it.

d_gene: -
j_gene: TRBJ2-7
v_gene: TRBV6-5
abundance: -
CDR3nt: TGTGCCAGCAGTCATAACCCCCCTTTCGAGCAGTACTTC
CDR3aa: CASSHNPPFEQYF

d_gene: TRBD2
j_gene: TRBJ2-5
v_gene: TRBV10-3
abundance: few
CDR3nt: TGTGCCATCAGCCCTAGCGGGAGTTGGGAGACCCAGTACTTC
CDR3aa: CAISPSGSWETQYF

d_gene: -
j_gene: TRBJ2-3
v_gene: TRBV29-1
abundance: -
CDR3nt: TGCAGCGTTGTCGGCGGGATAACAGATACGCAGTATTTT
CDR3aa: CSVVGGITDTQYF

d_gene: -
j_gene: TRBJ2-4
v_gene: TRBV5-4
abundance: -
CDR3nt: TGTGCCAGCAGCTTGCTACCTCTAGCCAAAAACATTCAGTACTTC
CDR3aa: CASSLLPLAKNIQYF

d_gene: TRBD2
j_gene: TRBJ2-7
v_gene: TRBV2
abundance: -
CDR3nt: TGTGCCAGCAGCGGTAGCGGGAGGTCCTACGAGCAGTACTTC
CDR3aa: CASSGSGRSYEQYF

d_gene: -
j_gene: TRBJ1-3
v_gene: TRBV4-2
abundance: once
CDR3nt: TGTGCCAGCAGCCAAGACAGGCAGGCAGACTCTGGAAACACCATATATTTT
CDR3aa: CASSQDRQADSGNTIYF

d_gene: -
j_gene: TRBJ2-5
v_gene: TRBV6-1
abundance: few
CDR3nt: TGTGCCAGCAGCGTCATTTCCGGAGGGCAAGAGACCCAGTACTTC
CDR3aa: CASSVISGGQETQYF

d_gene: -
j_gene: TRBJ1-1
v_gene: TRBV29-1
abundance: -
CDR3nt: TGCAGCGTGGGACACGAGAACACTGAAGCTTTCTTT
CDR3aa: CSVGHENTEAFF

d_gene: TRBD1
j_gene: TRBJ1-4
v_gene: TRBV18
abundance: -
CDR3nt: TGTGCCAGCTCACATCAACAGGGGTCTTCGCAGGCTAATGAAAAACTGTTTTTT
CDR3aa: CASSHQQGSSQANEKLFF

d_gene: -
j_gene: TRBJ1-5
v_gene: TRBV4-2
abundance: -
CDR3nt: TGTGCCAGCAGCCAAGGGGGGGGACATTACAATCAGCCCCAGCATTTT
CDR3aa: CASSQGGGHYNQPQHF

d_gene: -
j_gene: TRBJ1-1
v_gene: TRBV30
abundance: -
CDR3nt: TGTGCCTGGAAAACAGGGTTGATGGCTTTCTTT
CDR3aa: CAWKTGLMAFF

d_gene: TRBD1
j_gene: TRBJ1-1
v_gene: TRBV5-1
abundance: -
CDR3nt: TGCGCCAGCAGCTTAGCCACAGGGGGAAGAAGGTACACTGAAGCTTTCTTT
CDR3aa: CASSLATGGRRYTEAFF

d_gene: TRBD2
j_gene: TRBJ2-1
v_gene: TRBV30
abundance: -
CDR3nt: TGTGCCTGGATCAGCGGGAGTGCTCGCGGGTTCCACAATGAGCAGTTCTTC
CDR3aa: CAWISGSARGFHNEQFF

d_gene: -
j_gene: TRBJ1-3
v_gene: TRBV5-6
abundance: once
CDR3nt: TGTGCCAGCAGCTTGGGTGGAAACACCATATATTTT
CDR3aa: CASSLGGNTIYF

d_gene: -
j_gene: TRBJ2-4
v_gene: TRBV30
abundance: -
CDR3nt: TGTGCCTGGAGTGGATTAGGGGGGAACATTCAGTACTTC
CDR3aa: CAWSGLGGNIQYF

d_gene: -
j_gene: TRBJ2-7
v_gene: TRBV30
abundance: -
CDR3nt: TGTGCCTGGAGCCGACCCGGGGGCTCCTACGAGCAGTACTTC
CDR3aa: CAWSRPGGSYEQYF

d_gene: -
j_gene: TRBJ1-1
v_gene: TRBV7-9
abundance: -
CDR3nt: TGTGCCAGCAGCTTGATCTCTGAAGCTTTCTTT
CDR3aa: CASSLISEAFF

d_gene: -
j_gene: TRBJ1-2
v_gene: TRBV30
abundance: -
CDR3nt: TGTGCCTGGAGTGTCGTCAGGGTGGGTGGCTACACCTTC
CDR3aa: CAWSVVRVGGYTF

d_gene: -
j_gene: TRBJ1-1
v_gene: TRBV6-5
abundance: -
CDR3nt: TGTGCCAGCAGTTGGGGGGTGGACACTGAAGCTTTCTTT
CDR3aa: CASSWGVDTEAFF

d_gene: TRBD1
j_gene: TRBJ2-7
v_gene: TRBV5-1
abundance: -
CDR3nt: TGCGCCAGCAGCTTCGGGACAGGGGACTACGAGCAGTACTTC
CDR3aa: CASSFGTGDYEQYF

d_gene: -
j_gene: TRBJ2-7
v_gene: TRBV7-2
abundance: -
CDR3nt: TGTGCCAGCAGCTTAGCGGACTACGAGCAGTACTTC
CDR3aa: CASSLADYEQYF

d_gene: -
j_gene: TRBJ2-5
v_gene: TRBV5-6
abundance: -
CDR3nt: TGTGCCAGCCTGGGGCCCGCGGGGACCCAGTACTTC
CDR3aa: CASLGPAGTQYF

d_gene: -
j_gene: TRBJ2-3
v_gene: TRBV13
abundance: -
CDR3nt: TGTGCCAGCAGCCACCTGGGAGATACGCAGTATTTT
CDR3aa: CASSHLGDTQYF

d_gene: TRBD1
j_gene: TRBJ1-1
v_gene: TRBV18
abundance: -
CDR3nt: TGTGCCAGCTCACCACTCTCTCAGGGGGCCGGAGACACTGAAGCTTTCTTT
CDR3aa: CASSPLSQGAGDTEAFF

d_gene: -
j_gene: TRBJ1-5
v_gene: TRBV5-6
abundance: -
CDR3nt: TGTGCCAGCAGCTTCTGGTTGGGGGCGCGGGGCAATCAGCCCCAGCATTTT
CDR3aa: CASSFWLGARGNQPQHF

d_gene: -
j_gene: TRBJ1-5
v_gene: TRBV30
abundance: -
CDR3nt: TGTGCCTGGAGTACCCGCATGAGCAATCAGCCCCAGCATTTT
CDR3aa: CAWSTRMSNQPQHF